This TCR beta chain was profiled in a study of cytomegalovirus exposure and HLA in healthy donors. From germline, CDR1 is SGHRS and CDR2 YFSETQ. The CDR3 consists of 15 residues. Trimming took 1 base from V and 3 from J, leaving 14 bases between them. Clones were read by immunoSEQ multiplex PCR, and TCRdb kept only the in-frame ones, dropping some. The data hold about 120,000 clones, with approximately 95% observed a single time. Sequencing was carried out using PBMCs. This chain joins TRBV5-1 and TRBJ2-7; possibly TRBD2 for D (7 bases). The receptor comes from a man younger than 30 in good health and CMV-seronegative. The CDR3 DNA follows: TGCGCCAGCAGCTTGTGGGGGGGCTCTGACTACGAGCAGTACTTC. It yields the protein CASSLWGGSDYEQYF.